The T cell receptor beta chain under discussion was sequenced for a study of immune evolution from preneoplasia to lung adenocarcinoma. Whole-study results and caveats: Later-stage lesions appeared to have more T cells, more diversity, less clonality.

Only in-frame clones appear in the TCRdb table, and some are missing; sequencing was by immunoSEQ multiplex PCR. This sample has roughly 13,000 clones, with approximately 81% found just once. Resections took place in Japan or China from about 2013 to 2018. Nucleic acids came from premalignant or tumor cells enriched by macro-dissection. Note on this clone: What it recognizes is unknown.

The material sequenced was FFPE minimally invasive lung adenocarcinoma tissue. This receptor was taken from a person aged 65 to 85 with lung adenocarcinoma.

CDR3 region: CASSLKTGFNTEAFF. In DNA, the CDR3 is TGTGCCAGCAGCTTAAAGACAGGGTTTAACACTGAAGCTTTCTTT. The chain uses TRBV7-9 and TRBJ1-1; 7 nucleotides match TRBD1. Germline V CDR1 and CDR2: SEHNR, FQNEAQ (reference sequence). The trim removed 2 bases at V and 2 bases at J, leaving 5 bases unmatched. The CDR3 spans 15 residues.